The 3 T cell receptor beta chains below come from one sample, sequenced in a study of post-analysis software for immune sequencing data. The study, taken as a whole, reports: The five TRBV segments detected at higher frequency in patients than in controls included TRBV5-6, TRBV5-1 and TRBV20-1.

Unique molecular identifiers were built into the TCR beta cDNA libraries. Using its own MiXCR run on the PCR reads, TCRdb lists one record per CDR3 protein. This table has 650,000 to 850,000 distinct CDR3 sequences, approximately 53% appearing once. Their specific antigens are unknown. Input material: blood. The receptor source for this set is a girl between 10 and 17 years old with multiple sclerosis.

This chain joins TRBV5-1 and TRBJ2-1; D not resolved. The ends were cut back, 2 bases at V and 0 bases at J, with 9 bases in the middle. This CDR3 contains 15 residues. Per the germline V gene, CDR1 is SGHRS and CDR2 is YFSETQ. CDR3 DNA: TGCGCCAGCAGCTTACCGACTGACTCCTACAATGAGCAGTTCTTC. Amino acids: CASSLPTDSYNEQFF.

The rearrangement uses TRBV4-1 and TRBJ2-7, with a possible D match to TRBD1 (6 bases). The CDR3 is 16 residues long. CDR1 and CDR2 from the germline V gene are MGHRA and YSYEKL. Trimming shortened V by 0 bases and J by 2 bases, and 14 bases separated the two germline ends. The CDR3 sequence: CASSQDHLDRAYEQYF. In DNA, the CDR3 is TGCGCCAGCAGCCAAGATCATTTGGACAGAGCCTACGAGCAGTACTTC.

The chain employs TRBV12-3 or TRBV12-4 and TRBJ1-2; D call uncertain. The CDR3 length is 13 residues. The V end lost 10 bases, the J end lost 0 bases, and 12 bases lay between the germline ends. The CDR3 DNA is TGTGCCACTCGGCGGGGATCTAACTATGGCTACACCTTC. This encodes CATRRGSNYGYTF.